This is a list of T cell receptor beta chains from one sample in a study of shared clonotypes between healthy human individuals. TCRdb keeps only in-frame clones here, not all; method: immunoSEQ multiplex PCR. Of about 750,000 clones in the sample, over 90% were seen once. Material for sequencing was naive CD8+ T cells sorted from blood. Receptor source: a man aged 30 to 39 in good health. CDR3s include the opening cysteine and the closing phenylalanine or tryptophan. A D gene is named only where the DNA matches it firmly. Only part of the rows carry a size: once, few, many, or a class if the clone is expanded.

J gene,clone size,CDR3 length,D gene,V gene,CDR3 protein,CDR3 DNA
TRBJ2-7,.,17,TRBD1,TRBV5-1,CASSLATGVLARGEQYF,TGCGCCAGCAGCTTGGCCACAGGGGTACTGGCCAGAGGCGAGCAGTACTTC
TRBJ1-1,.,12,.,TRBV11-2,CASSLDRTEAFF,TGTGCCAGCAGCTTAGATCGAACTGAAGCTTTCTTT
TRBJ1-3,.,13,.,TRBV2,CASMTDSGNTIYF,TGTGCCAGCATGACAGACTCTGGAAACACCATATATTTT
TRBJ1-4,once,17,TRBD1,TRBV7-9,CASSSLATGAVNEKLFF,TGTGCCAGCAGCTCCCTCGCCACAGGGGCGGTTAATGAAAAACTGTTTTTT
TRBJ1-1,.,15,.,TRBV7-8,CASSSRGGVNTEAFF,TGTGCCAGCAGCTCCAGGGGCGGGGTTAACACTGAAGCTTTCTTT
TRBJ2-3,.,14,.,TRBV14,CASSQDSLADTQYF,TGTGCCAGCAGCCAAGATTCGCTTGCAGATACGCAGTATTTT
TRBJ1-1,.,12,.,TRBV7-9,CASSPGGGEAFF,TGTGCCAGCAGCCCTGGAGGTGGTGAAGCTTTCTTT
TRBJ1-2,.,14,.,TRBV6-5,CASSFSENSYGYTF,TGTGCCAGCAGTTTCTCGGAGAACAGCTATGGCTACACCTTC
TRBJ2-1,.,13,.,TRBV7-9,CASSLGSYNEQFF,TGTGCCAGCAGCTTAGGCTCCTACAATGAGCAGTTCTTC
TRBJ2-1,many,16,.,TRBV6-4,CASSDSMAGSYNEQFF,TGTGCCAGCAGTGACTCGATGGCGGGATCCTACAATGAGCAGTTCTTC
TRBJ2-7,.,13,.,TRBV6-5,CASSEGTDYEQYF,TGTGCCAGCAGTGAAGGGACGGACTACGAGCAGTACTTC
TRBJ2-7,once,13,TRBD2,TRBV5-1,CASSSGPAGEQYF,TGCGCCAGCAGCTCGGGGCCAGCGGGGGAGCAGTACTTC
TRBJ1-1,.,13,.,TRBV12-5,CASAIWGRTEAFF,TGTGCTAGTGCCATTTGGGGCCGGACTGAAGCTTTCTTT
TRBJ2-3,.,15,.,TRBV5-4,CASRGRDQGRDTQYF,TGTGCCAGCAGGGGCCGGGACCAAGGTAGAGATACGCAGTATTTT
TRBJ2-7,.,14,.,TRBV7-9,CASSLGESLGEQYF,TGTGCCAGCAGCTTAGGGGAGTCTCTTGGCGAGCAGTACTTC
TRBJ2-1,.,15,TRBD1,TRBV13,CASSPLGQGYNEQFF,TGTGCCAGCAGCCCACTGGGACAGGGATACAATGAGCAGTTCTTC
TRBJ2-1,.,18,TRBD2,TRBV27,CASSGGTSGMWVFDEQFF,TGTGCCAGCAGTGGGGGGACTAGCGGGATGTGGGTTTTCGATGAGCAGTTCTTC
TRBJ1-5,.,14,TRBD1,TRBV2,CASSTGQGAQPQHF,TGTGCCAGCAGTACCGGACAGGGGGCTCAGCCCCAGCATTTT
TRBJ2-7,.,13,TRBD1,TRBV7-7,CASSTRQGDEQYF,TGTGCTAGCAGCACCCGACAGGGGGACGAGCAGTACTTC
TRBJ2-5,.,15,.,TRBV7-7,CASSLGPGIQETQYF,TGTGCTAGCAGCTTAGGACCCGGGATTCAAGAGACCCAGTACTTC
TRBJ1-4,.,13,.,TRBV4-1,CASSQVGNEKLFF,TGCGCCAGCAGCCAAGTGGGAAATGAAAAACTGTTTTTT
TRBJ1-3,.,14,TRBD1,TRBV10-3,CAISESGQVDTIYF,TGTGCCATCAGTGAGTCGGGACAGGTTGACACCATATATTTT
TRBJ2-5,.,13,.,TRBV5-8,CASSLVAEETQYF,TGTGCCAGCAGCTTGGTCGCGGAAGAGACCCAGTACTTC
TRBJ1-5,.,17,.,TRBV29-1,CSVGRPRREYSNQPQHF,TGCAGCGTCGGAAGACCGCGCAGGGAATATAGCAATCAGCCCCAGCATTTT
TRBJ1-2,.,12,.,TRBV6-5,CASSRGISGYTF,TGTGCCAGCAGCCGGGGTATTAGTGGCTACACCTTC
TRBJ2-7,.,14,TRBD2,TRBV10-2,CASSLAGPVYEQYF,TGCGCCAGCAGCCTAGCGGGACCTGTCTACGAGCAGTACTTC
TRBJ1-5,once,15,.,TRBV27,CASSGGFGSNQPQHF,TGTGCCAGCAGTGGGGGTTTCGGGAGCAATCAGCCCCAGCATTTT
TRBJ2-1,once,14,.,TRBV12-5,CASGLGRPGDEQFF,TGTGCTAGTGGTTTGGGCCGTCCGGGGGATGAGCAGTTCTTC
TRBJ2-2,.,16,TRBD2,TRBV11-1,CASSPLAGVSTGELFF,TGTGCCAGCAGCCCGCTAGCGGGAGTATCCACCGGGGAGCTGTTTTTT
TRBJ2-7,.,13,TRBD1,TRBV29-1,CSVVGQGLSEQYF,TGCAGCGTTGTCGGACAGGGGCTCTCCGAGCAGTACTTC
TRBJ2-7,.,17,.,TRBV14,CASSLYRDGESSYEQYF,TGTGCCAGCAGCCTATACCGAGACGGTGAAAGCTCCTACGAGCAGTACTTC
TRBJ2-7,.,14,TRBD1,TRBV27,CASSAGTGAYEQYF,TGTGCCAGCAGCGCCGGGACAGGAGCCTACGAGCAGTACTTC
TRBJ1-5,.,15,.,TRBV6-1,CASSALRNSNQPQHF,TGTGCCAGCAGTGCCCTTCGGAATAGCAATCAGCCCCAGCATTTT
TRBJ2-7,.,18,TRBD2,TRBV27,CASSLRTALAGLGYEQYF,TGTGCCAGCAGCCTCCGGACGGCTTTAGCGGGACTCGGCTACGAGCAGTACTTC
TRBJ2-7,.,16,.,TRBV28,CASLPLEGRGSYEQYF,TGTGCCTCACTACCCCTTGAGGGCCGAGGCTCCTACGAGCAGTACTTC
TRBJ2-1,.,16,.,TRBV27,CASILSGAESHNEQFF,TGTGCCAGCATCCTAAGTGGGGCAGAATCCCACAATGAGCAGTTCTTC
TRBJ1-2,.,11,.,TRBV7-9,CASTGLYGYTF,TGTGCCAGCACAGGCTTGTATGGCTACACCTTC
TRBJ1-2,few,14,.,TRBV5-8,CASRSPGTAYGYTF,TGTGCCAGCAGGTCACCCGGGACGGCGTATGGCTACACCTTC
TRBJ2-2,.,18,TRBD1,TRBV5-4,CASSPRGTGIRDTGELFF,TGTGCCAGCAGCCCCAGAGGGACAGGGATAAGAGACACCGGGGAGCTGTTTTTT
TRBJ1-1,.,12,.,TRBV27,CASTDGNTEAFF,TGTGCCAGCACCGACGGGAACACTGAAGCTTTCTTT
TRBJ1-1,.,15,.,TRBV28,CASSLGGRMNTEAFF,TGTGCCAGCAGTTTGGGGGGCAGAATGAACACTGAAGCTTTCTTT
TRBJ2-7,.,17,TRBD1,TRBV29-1,CSVGKGQVTPESYEQYF,TGCAGCGTCGGGAAGGGACAGGTTACCCCTGAGTCCTACGAGCAGTACTTC
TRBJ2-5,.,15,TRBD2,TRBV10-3,CAISPGTSSWETQYF,TGTGCCATCAGCCCCGGGACTAGCTCGTGGGAGACCCAGTACTTC
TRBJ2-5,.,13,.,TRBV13,CASSLEQGETQYF,TGTGCCAGCAGCTTAGAACAGGGAGAGACCCAGTACTTC
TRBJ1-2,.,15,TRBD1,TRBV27,CASSPHPGQGYGYTF,TGTGCCAGCAGTCCCCACCCGGGACAGGGTTATGGCTACACCTTC
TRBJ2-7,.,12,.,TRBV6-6,CASRGTSHEQYF,TGTGCCAGCAGAGGTACGAGCCACGAGCAGTACTTC
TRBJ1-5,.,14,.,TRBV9,CASSASQGNQPQHF,TGTGCCAGCAGCGCGTCACAGGGAAATCAGCCCCAGCATTTT